A single sample gave rise to the 16 T cell receptor beta chains below, sequenced in a study of blood T cell repertoires in COVID-19. Sequencing used immunoSEQ multiplex PCR; TCRdb keeps in-frame clones, though not all of them. This table has under 35,000 clones, more than 75% appearing once. Input material: peripheral blood. These receptors originate from a human donor in a cohort sampled during active COVID-19.

The gene calls are TRBV6-6 and TRBJ1-6; perhaps TRBD1 as D (5 bases). The V end was cut by 0 bases, the J end by 14 bases, with 17 bases between. The CDR3 is made up of 15 amino acids. From germline, CDR1 is MNHNY and CDR2 SVGAGI (reference sequence). The CDR3 region has the DNA TGTGCCAGCAGTTACTCGAGGCAGGAAGGGGTGTCCCTCCACTTT. This encodes CASSYSRQEGVSLHF.

This clone was counted once. The V call is TRBV28, the J call TRBJ1-1, with D unresolved. V lost 0 bases to trimming and J lost 0 bases, with 8 bases between them. The CDR3 sequence is 15 residues long. Germline V gene lookup returns CDR1 MDHEN and CDR2 SYDVKM. In nucleotides, the CDR3 is TGTGCCAGCAGTTTATGGGGAGGCATGAACACTGAAGCTTTCTTT. Translated: CASSLWGGMNTEAFF.

V gene TRBV12-3 or TRBV12-4 combines with J gene TRBJ2-1; 8 bases are a match to TRBD1. Losses at the gene ends were 4 bases for V and 7 bases for J; bases not matched to a gene: 3. The CDR3 loop spans 13 amino acids. The CDR3 loop is CASSWGQVNEQFF. CDR3 bases: TGTGCCAGCAGTTGGGGACAGGTTAATGAGCAGTTCTTC.

This chain connects TRBV5-1 to TRBJ2-7; D gene ambiguous. With 0 bases removed from V and 4 bases from J, the gap between germline ends came to 5 bases. Germline V gene data show CDR1 as SGHRS and CDR2 as YFSETQ. This CDR3 spans 12 amino acids. Written as DNA, the CDR3 is TGCGCCAGCAGCTTGGGGAGATACGAGCAGTACTTC. Translation gives CASSLGRYEQYF.

The CDR3 DNA follows: TGTGCCAGCAGTTACTCGGACAGGGGAAGCTATGGCTACACCTTC. Its translation: CASSYSDRGSYGYTF. The chain has TRBV6-5 and TRBJ1-2; 9 bases fit TRBD1. Germline CDR1 reads MNHEY; CDR2 reads SVGAGI. Trimming took 0 bases from V and 4 from J; bases not matched to a gene: 3. This CDR3 has 15 residues.

The gene calls are TRBV20-1 and TRBJ1-1; no definite D call. This CDR3 has 11 amino acids. CDR1 is DFQATT, CDR2 SNEGSKA, per germline (reference sequence). V was trimmed by 8 bases and J by 1 base, leaving 8 bases between them. The CDR3 DNA is TGCAGTTTCCCCTCGAACACTGAAGCTTTCTTT. Translated: CSFPSNTEAFF.

The V call is TRBV28, the J call TRBJ1-5; 7 bases align to TRBD1. Trimming removed 5 bases from V and 10 bases from J; junction bases left unmatched: 14. The CDR3 runs 15 residues. Germline V gene data show CDR1 as MDHEN and CDR2 as SYDVKM. CDR3 sequence: CASSTGQVRTSPQHF. Here the CDR3 DNA reads TGTGCCAGCAGTACCGGACAGGTCAGAACTTCCCCCCAGCATTTT.

The chain recombines TRBV10-3 with TRBJ2-6, with a weak D call TRBD2 (5 bases). Trimming removed 0 bases from V and 4 bases from J, with 13 bases in between. The length of the CDR3 is 17 residues. CDR1 is ENHRY and CDR2 is SYGVKD in the germline V gene. The CDR3 sequence: CAISESLGSQGANVLTF. For the CDR3, the DNA is TGTGCCATCAGTGAGTCGCTAGGGAGTCAGGGGGCCAACGTCCTGACTTTC.

This clone was observed a single time. This chain joins TRBV7-2 and TRBJ2-5; 7 nucleotides match TRBD1. This CDR3 contains 14 residues. Germline V lookup: CDR1 SGHTA, CDR2 FQGNSA. Losses at the gene ends were 5 bases for V and 1 base for J; bases not matched to a gene: 4. The CDR3 sequence: CASSMTGLQETQYF. As DNA, the CDR3 is TGTGCCAGCAGCATGACAGGGCTCCAAGAGACCCAGTACTTC.

This clone occurred once. This sequence joins TRBV5-1 and TRBJ2-3; 12 bases align to TRBD2. The CDR3 loop spans 15 amino acids. J was trimmed by 6 bases and V by 2 bases; bases with no gene match: 4. The germline CDR1 and CDR2 sequences are SGHRS and YFSETQ. CDR3 amino acids: CASSFTSGGIDTQYF. CDR3 nucleotide sequence: TGCGCCAGCAGCTTCACTAGCGGGGGGATTGATACGCAGTATTTT.

The V call is TRBV28, the J call TRBJ1-6; 7 nucleotides align to TRBD1. This CDR3 is built from 13 residues. The germline V gene has CDR1 MDHEN and CDR2 SYDVKM. After removal of 6 bases from V and 7 bases from J, the junction contained 3 bases not matched to a gene. CDR3 sequence (DNA): TGTGCCAGCAGACAGGGGTCCAATTCACCCCTCCACTTT. The encoded protein is CASRQGSNSPLHF.

This clone was seen a few times. The chain is built from TRBV28 and TRBJ2-5, with D perhaps matching TRBD1 (5 bases). CDR1 is MDHEN and CDR2 is SYDVKM in the germline V gene. V lost 5 bases, J lost 5 bases, and 21 bases lay in between. CDR3 length equals 16 residues. The CDR3 protein is CASSAPGQGVRETQYF. The DNA for the CDR3 is TGTGCCAGCAGTGCGCCCGGGCAGGGCGTAAGGGAGACCCAGTACTTC.

The CDR3 DNA reads as TGTGCCAGCAGTTTATTAGCCGGTCCTCCTTTCTTT. This codes for CASSLLAGPPFF. The V and J genes are TRBV28 and TRBJ1-1; D is ambiguous. V lost 1 base and J lost 12, with 12 bases in between. The CDR3 totals 12 residues. CDR1 is MDHEN and CDR2 is SYDVKM in the germline V gene.

The rearrangement uses TRBV5-1 and TRBJ2-2, with D possibly TRBD2 on 6 matching bases. The CDR3 sequence is 17 residues long. CDR1 and CDR2 (germline): SGHRS, YFSETQ. The V end lost 3 bases, the J end lost 6 bases, and 21 bases lay between the germline ends. CDR3 bases: TGCGCCAGCAGCTCAACCGGGACCCGGCGGGGAGCCGGGGAGCTGTTTTTT. Translating it yields CASSSTGTRRGAGELFF.

The rearrangement joins TRBV24-1 to TRBJ2-1; a weak D match, TRBD1 (7 bases). The germline CDR1 and CDR2 sequences are KGHDR and SFDVKD. V was shortened by 2 bases and J by 5 bases, with 12 bases between the two germline ends. The CDR3 has 15 residues. The CDR3 is CATSDYRGGDNEQFF. In DNA, the CDR3 is TGTGCCACCAGTGATTACAGGGGAGGCGACAATGAGCAGTTCTTC.

The J gene is TRBJ1-1, the V gene TRBV2, with a weak D call TRBD1 (5 bases). Trimming removed 6 bases at V and 3 bases at J, with 17 bases between. This CDR3 comprises 15 residues. CDR1 and CDR2 from the germline V gene are SNHLY and FYNNEI. The CDR3 DNA reads TGTGCCAGCAGGCAACCCAGGGTCTTCGACACTGAAGCTTTCTTT. Amino acids: CASRQPRVFDTEAFF.